The next 30 T cell receptor beta chains were all read from a single sample in a study of metastatic and nonmetastatic thyroid tumors. The entire patient cohort was treatment-naive prior to thyroid surgery. TCRdb reprocessed the PCR reads using MiXCR. The repertoire holds 20,000 to 30,000 clones, 10% to 15% seen once, with roughly 5% in the top ten. Material: blood. The receptors were sampled from a female donor with papillary thyroid cancer or a benign thyroid nodule (not recorded which). Some clones in this sample may be carry-over from other donors' samples.

This clone was counted many times. The sample holds other DNA sequences that translate to the same CDR3. This chain links TRBV18 with TRBJ1-1, with 7 bases lining up with TRBD1. The length of the CDR3 is 13 residues. J was trimmed by 4 bases and V by 3 bases; bases with no gene match: 2. CDR1 and CDR2 (germline): KGHSH, LQKENI. The CDR3 coding sequence is TGTGCCAGCTCACCCCAGGGGGGCACTGAAGCTTTCTTT. Translation gives CASSPQGGTEAFF.

Ten or more counts support this clone. The chain has TRBV18 and TRBJ2-7, with D uncertain. CDR1 and CDR2 (germline): KGHSH, LQKENI. V lost 1 base to trimming and J lost 3 bases, with 7 bases between them. The length of the CDR3 is 13 residues. In DNA, the CDR3 is TGTGCCAGCTCACCACGACTCTTCTACGAGCAGTACTTC. This translates into CASSPRLFYEQYF.

A few counts support this clone. The chain uses TRBV12-3 or TRBV12-4 and TRBJ2-1; possibly TRBD1 for D (5 bases). The CDR3 is 15 residues long. V lost 3 bases and J lost 5, with 14 bases in between. This chain's CDR3 is CASSLGLVDHNEQFF. The CDR3 nucleotides read TGTGCCAGCAGTTTGGGGCTAGTTGACCACAATGAGCAGTTCTTC.

This clone was picked up many times. V is TRBV7-9 and J is TRBJ1-4; no clear D. Deletions cut 1 base from V and 5 bases from J, with 8 bases between. The CDR3 totals 14 residues. CDR1 is SEHNR and CDR2 is FQNEAQ in the germline V gene (reference sequence). The DNA of the CDR3 is TGTGCCAGCAGCTTAGAGGGCAGCAATGAAAAACTGTTTTTT. This encodes CASSLEGSNEKLFF.

In this sample, this clone turned up a few times. V and J are TRBV6-6 and TRBJ2-2; no definite D call. Germline V gene lookup returns CDR1 MNHNY and CDR2 SVGAGI (reference sequence). The CDR3 sequence is 16 residues long. V lost 0 bases and J lost 3, with 11 bases in between. Here the CDR3 DNA reads TGTGCCAGCAGTTACTCGGGCCGTGAAGACACCGGGGAGCTGTTTTTT. Its protein is CASSYSGREDTGELFF.

In this sample, this clone turned up many times. The V and J genes are TRBV28 and TRBJ2-7; TRBD2 matches at 8 bases. From germline, CDR1 is MDHEN and CDR2 SYDVKM. The CDR3 is 14 amino acids. V was pared by 8 bases and J by 5 bases, with 11 bases of the junction left unmatched. CDR3 in DNA: TGTGCCAGCTACCCCGGGAGGGTTTCCCACGAGCAGTACTTC. Encoded protein: CASYPGRVSHEQYF.

In its sample, this clone was seen many times. This chain uses TRBV2 with TRBJ2-3; D is unresolved. The V gene lost 2 bases and the J gene lost 3 bases, with 6 bases spanning the gap. Germline V gene sequence: CDR1 SNHLY, CDR2 FYNNEI. This CDR3 contains 13 residues. CDR3: CASSERRTDTQYF. CDR3 nucleotides: TGTGCCAGCAGTGAACGGAGAACAGATACGCAGTATTTT.

In this sample, this clone turned up many times. For the CDR3, the DNA is TGCGCCAGCAGCAGGGGACTCCCCTACGAGCAGTACTTC. Translated: CASSRGLPYEQYF. The chain has TRBV4-1 and TRBJ2-7; weak D call: TRBD2 (6 bases). The length of the CDR3 is 13 residues. Germline V lookup: CDR1 MGHRA, CDR2 YSYEKL. The V gene lost 5 bases and the J gene lost 2 bases, with 10 bases spanning the gap.

For this clone: An end of the junction differs from the germline gene, which may be a read error. This chain joins TRBV5-1 and TRBJ2-5; 8 bases match TRBD2. In germline, CDR1 is SGHRS, CDR2 YFSETQ. This CDR3 is 16 amino acids long. The CDR3 region has the DNA TGTGCCAGCAGCGGCTCGGGAATAGCGGGACCAGAGACCCAGTACTTC. The encoded protein is CASSGSGIAGPETQYF.

This clone came up many times. The chain uses TRBV27 and TRBJ2-7; 7 bases match TRBD2. There are 15 residues in the CDR3. The ends lost 5 bases at V and 2 bases at J; junction bases unmatched: 9. Per the germline V gene, CDR1 is MNHEY and CDR2 is SMNVEV (reference sequence). The chain's CDR3 is CASSTTSAGPYEQYF. CDR3 DNA: TGTGCCAGCAGTACTACTAGCGCTGGCCCCTACGAGCAGTACTTC.

Many counts were recorded for this clone. The chain combines TRBV7-8 with TRBJ2-7; no firm D call. Trimming took 4 bases from V and 3 from J, leaving 16 bases between them. Germline values: CDR1 SGHVS, CDR2 FQNEAQ. The CDR3 spans 15 residues. The CDR3 sequence: CASSSPLRTDYEQYF. The CDR3 DNA follows: TGTGCCAGCAGCTCACCCCTAAGAACAGACTACGAGCAGTACTTC.

Points on this clone: One end of the junction fails to match germline, which may point to a read error. The chain combines TRBV7-2 with TRBJ2-2; no reliable D call. Per the germline V gene, CDR1 is SGHTA and CDR2 is FQGNSA. The length of the CDR3 is 15 residues. In DNA, the CDR3 is TGTGCCAGCAGTTTTATCGGGTCAGTACGAGATAAGAAGTATTTT. Amino acids: CASSFIGSVRDKKYF.

At least ten counts were recorded for this clone. This chain joins TRBV20-1 and TRBJ2-4, with TRBD2 identical over 13 bases. CDR3 length equals 14 residues. CDR1 and CDR2 from the germline V gene are DFQATT and SNEGSKA (reference sequence). J gave up 8 bases and V 1 base, and 2 bases lay outside the gene matches. The CDR3 DNA is TGCAGTGCTAGAGGACTAGCGGGAGGCTACATTCAGTACTTC. Residues: CSARGLAGGYIQYF.

Note on this clone: With a much larger clone just one base away, this may be a read error. V and J are TRBV20-1 and TRBJ2-3; maybe TRBD2 (6 bases). The germline CDR1 and CDR2 sequences are DFQATT and SNEGSKA (reference sequence). V lost 7 bases and J 4 bases, leaving 18 bases between the germline ends. The CDR3 totals 14 residues. The CDR3 is CSVNGSPRADTQYF. In DNA, the CDR3 is TGCAGTGTTAACGGGAGCCCTCGCGCAGATACGCAGTATTTT.

This clone was detected once. J is TRBJ2-7 and V is TRBV3-1; D uncertain. The CDR3 is 15 residues long. CDR1 is LGHDT and CDR2 is YNNKEL in the germline V gene (reference sequence). The V end was cut by 3 bases, the J end by 0 bases, with 12 bases between. The CDR3 DNA reads TGTGCCAGCAGCCAGACGGCGCGATCCTCCTACGAGCAGTACTTC. It is translated as CASSQTARSSYEQYF.

This clone has ten or more counts. The chain combines TRBV11-1 with TRBJ1-3, with D possibly being TRBD1 (6 bases). The CDR3 has 16 residues. V dropped 3 bases and J dropped 1 base, with 13 bases sitting between them. Germline CDR1 reads SGHAT; CDR2 reads FQDESV (reference sequence). The CDR3 sequence: CASSFVDSDSGNTIYF. The CDR3 bases are TGTGCCAGCAGCTTCGTGGACAGTGATTCTGGAAACACCATATATTTT.

The chain employs TRBV25-1 and TRBJ2-7, with a possible D match to TRBD2 (5 bases). The CDR3 runs 16 residues. The V end lost 3 bases, the J end lost 6 bases, and 21 bases lay between the germline ends. CDR1 and CDR2 from the germline V gene are MGHDK and SYGVNS. The CDR3 loop reads CASSDPCGPTSGEQYF. For the CDR3, the DNA is TGTGCCAGCAGTGATCCTTGTGGCCCCACTAGTGGCGAGCAGTACTTC.

By sample fraction, this clone is medium-sized. The chain uses TRBV6-5 and TRBJ2-3; 16 nucleotides align to TRBD2. From germline, CDR1 is MNHEY and CDR2 SVGAGI. This CDR3 region has 17 residues. V was pared by 4 bases and J by 5 bases, with 6 bases of the junction left unmatched. CDR3 bases: TGTGCCAGCAGTTCGGGACTAGCGGGAGGGAGAGTAGATACGCAGTATTTT. As protein: CASSSGLAGGRVDTQYF.

This clone was found many times. The chain links TRBV27 to TRBJ2-3; 7 nucleotides agree with TRBD1. CDR3 size: 14 residues. Germline CDR1 and CDR2: MNHEY and SMNVEV (reference sequence). The J segment lost 3 bases and the V segment lost 4 bases, leaving 4 bases of the junction unmatched. In nucleotides, the CDR3 is TGTGCCAGCAGTTACAGGGGTGGTACAGATACGCAGTATTTT. Encoded protein: CASSYRGGTDTQYF.

This clone was picked up many times. The J gene is TRBJ2-1, the V gene TRBV5-4, with D possibly being TRBD1 (5 bases). The CDR3 consists of 14 residues. Germline CDR1 and CDR2: SGHNT and YYREEE (reference sequence). The germline V and J ends were trimmed by 3 bases and 5 bases, with 12 bases remaining between them. The CDR3 sequence is CASSSADRDNEQFF. CDR3 sequence (DNA): TGTGCCAGCAGCTCCGCTGACAGAGACAATGAGCAGTTCTTC.

This chain links TRBV20-1 with TRBJ2-5; perhaps TRBD2 as D (5 bases). CDR1 is DFQATT, CDR2 SNEGSKA, per germline (reference sequence). The CDR3 has 15 amino acids. Trimming took off 5 bases at V and 4 bases at J, with 20 bases between the two ends. DNA for the CDR3: TGCAGTGCTGACGGCGGGCGACATATAGGAGAGACCCAGTACTTC. It yields the protein CSADGGRHIGETQYF.

Many counts were recorded for this clone. The chain carries TRBV6-2 or TRBV6-3 and TRBJ2-3, with D perhaps TRBD2 (6 bases). The germline V gene has CDR1 MNHEY and CDR2 SVGEGT. The CDR3 has 14 residues. With 10 bases removed from V and 3 bases from J, the gap between germline ends came to 17 bases. The CDR3 here is CATSEGRWTDTQYF. The DNA for the CDR3 is TGTGCCACCTCGGAGGGCCGTTGGACAGATACGCAGTATTTT.

This clone was recorded at least ten times. One end of the junction is discordant with germline, which a read error may explain. The sample has other DNA sequences that encode this CDR3 too. The rearrangement uses TRBV3-1 and TRBJ2-6; the D gene is possibly TRBD1 (6 bases). This CDR3 contains 19 residues. Germline assignment: CDR1 LGHDT and CDR2 YNNKEL (reference sequence). The CDR3 DNA follows: TGTGCCAGTAGCCAAAGAGGGTTACAGGGATCCCCTGGGGCCAACGTCCTGACTTTC. Translated: CASSQRGLQGSPGANVLTF.

Ten or more counts support this clone. This rearrangement joins TRBV10-3 to TRBJ2-2, with D unresolved. This CDR3 region has 12 residues. V lost 10 bases, J lost 2 bases, and 8 bases lay in between. The germline V gene has CDR1 ENHRY and CDR2 SYGVKD. The CDR3 sequence is CATQQNTGELFF. Here the CDR3 DNA reads TGTGCCACCCAGCAAAACACCGGGGAGCTGTTTTTT.

This clone was detected ten times or more. The chain is built from TRBV5-4 and TRBJ2-3, with 7 positions matching TRBD2. CDR3 size: 15 residues. Unmatched junction bases numbered 3, after V lost 0 bases and J lost 2 bases. Germline V gene sequence: CDR1 SGHNT, CDR2 YYREEE (reference sequence). Here the CDR3 DNA reads TGTGCCAGCAGCTTGGAAGCGGGATACACAGATACGCAGTATTTT. As protein: CASSLEAGYTDTQYF.

This clone was found many times. This chain uses TRBV19 with TRBJ2-3; 7 positions agree with TRBD2. Germline loops: CDR1 LNHDA, CDR2 SQIVND (reference sequence). The CDR3 spans 16 residues. J lost 8 bases, V lost 6 bases, and 17 bases had no gene match. DNA for the CDR3: TGTGCCAGTAGCCCCTTCTTTAGCGGGCCCCGGGGTACGCAGTATTTT. It translates to CASSPFFSGPRGTQYF.

With regard to this clone: Because the CDR3's place on the DNA is in doubt, the DNA is left out and the CDR3 is given as listed by TCRdb. V usage is TRBV5-1 and J usage is TRBJ2-7; the table's D gene call, TRBD2, was not cross checked with the DNA. Germline CDR1 and CDR2: SGHRS and YFSETQ. Including both end residues, the CDR3 is 20 amino acids long. CDR3: CASSFYICSPRAESSYEQYF.

The CDR3 loop reads CASSPRGGPPNQPQHF. The CDR3 DNA reads TGTGCCAGCAGTCCTAGGGGGGGTCCCCCCAATCAGCCCCAGCATTTT. This sequence joins TRBV28 and TRBJ1-5, with D maybe TRBD1 (6 bases). Germline CDR1 reads MDHEN; CDR2 reads SYDVKM. Trimming shortened V by 5 bases and J by 3 bases, and 17 bases separated the two germline ends. The CDR3 consists of 16 residues.

This clone was seen many times. This chain joins TRBV5-1 and TRBJ2-1; weak D call: TRBD2 (6 bases). CDR3 length equals 16 residues. V lost 3 bases, J lost 2 bases, and 15 bases lay in between. From germline, CDR1 is SGHRS and CDR2 YFSETQ. CDR3 amino acids: CASSSNAGPAYNEQFF. The CDR3 coding sequence is TGCGCCAGCAGCTCGAACGCGGGACCTGCCTACAATGAGCAGTTCTTC.

This clone was recorded many times. The chain combines TRBV2 with TRBJ2-5; D might be TRBD1 (5 bases). This CDR3 has 12 residues. Per the germline V gene, CDR1 is SNHLY and CDR2 is FYNNEI. CDR3 protein: CGTGQGRETQYF. CDR3 bases: TGTGGAACCGGCCAGGGTAGGGAGACCCAGTACTTC.